Sequencing of this T cell receptor (beta chain) was carried out in a study of CD8+ T cells in alopecia areata. Extracted RNA was reverse transcribed, and the resulting cDNA served as sequencing template. Produced via immunoSEQ multiplex PCR; TCRdb's table is partial and in-frame only. Among some 220,000 clones, more than 45% were seen once, and the ten largest hold 1.5% to 2%. There are 15 residues in the CDR3. CDR1 and CDR2 from the germline V gene are SGHRS and YFSETQ. Trimming removed 4 bases at V and 0 bases at J, with 14 bases between. This sample's treatment: oral pan-JAK inhibitor, 5-10 mg twice daily.

Specimen: CD4+ T cells sorted from blood, collected at week 4, from a patient treated with tofacitinib. This chain uses TRBV5-1 with TRBJ2-7; D is tentatively TRBD1 or TRBD2 (5 bases each). This sequence originates from a human donor with alopecia areata. CDR3 sequence (DNA): TGCGCCAGCAGCCATTTAAGGGACGGCTCCTACGAGCAGTACTTC. Protein: CASSHLRDGSYEQYF.